Listed below are T cell receptor beta chains from one sample, sequenced in a study of T cell responses to AZD1222 COVID-19 vaccine. Some clones are missing from TCRdb's copy, which holds only in-frame ones; the method was immunoSEQ multiplex PCR. The sample contains 100,000 to 150,000 clones, 70% to 90% of which appear only once. Sequencing used peripheral blood, obtained on day 0 of AZD1222 vaccination. These receptors were obtained from an adult in good health. CDR3s include the opening cysteine and the closing phenylalanine or tryptophan. The D gene is left open where the match is weak. A clone size is listed for some rows: how often the clone was seen (once, few, many), or a class if it is expanded.

TRBV2	NA	TRBJ1-1	NA	CASSPGRGNTEAFF	TGTGCCAGCAGCCCCGGTAGGGGGAACACTGAAGCTTTCTTT
TRBV28	NA	TRBJ1-1	NA	CASSLRGVEAFF	TGTGCCAGCAGTTTGCGGGGGGTTGAAGCTTTCTTT
TRBV28	TRBD1	TRBJ1-2	NA	CASSLDETGTSGGYTF	TGTGCCAGCAGTTTAGACGAGACAGGGACCTCGGGGGGCTACACCTTC
TRBV28	NA	TRBJ1-3	NA	CASSIFSSGNTIYF	TGTGCCAGCAGTATATTTAGCTCTGGAAACACCATATATTTT
TRBV29-1	TRBD1	TRBJ2-7	NA	CSVGGTGTKSEQYF	TGCAGCGTTGGGGGGACAGGAACAAAATCCGAGCAGTACTTC
TRBV20-1	TRBD1	TRBJ2-2	NA	CSASSGQGSNTGELFF	TGCAGTGCTAGTTCGGGACAGGGGTCTAACACCGGGGAGCTGTTTTTT
TRBV6-5	NA	TRBJ1-4	NA	CASSFLRTFPREKLFF	TGTGCCAGCAGTTTCCTCAGGACTTTCCCGAGGGAAAAACTGTTTTTT
TRBV9	NA	TRBJ2-5	NA	CASSVDPVRETQYF	TGTGCCAGCAGCGTAGACCCGGTCAGGGAGACCCAGTACTTC
TRBV7-2	NA	TRBJ1-4	NA	CASSPRLRDEKLFF	TGTGCCAGCAGCCCACGCCTAAGGGATGAAAAACTGTTTTTT
TRBV12-3/TRBV12-4	TRBD1	TRBJ1-2	NA	CASSQGGSYGYTF	TGTGCCAGCAGTCAAGGGGGCTCCTATGGCTACACCTTC
TRBV5-1	TRBD1	TRBJ2-7	NA	CASSSGDRGGEQYF	TGCGCCAGCAGCTCGGGGGACAGGGGAGGCGAGCAGTACTTC
TRBV2	NA	TRBJ1-5	NA	CASSSESASNQPQHF	TGTGCCAGCAGTTCAGAGTCGGCTAGCAATCAGCCCCAGCATTTT
TRBV18	NA	TRBJ1-1	NA	CASSPTPRQDTEAFF	TGTGCCAGCTCACCAACTCCAAGACAGGACACTGAAGCTTTCTTT
TRBV19	NA	TRBJ1-5	NA	CASSSIYQPQHF	TGTGCCAGTAGTAGTATCTATCAGCCCCAGCATTTT
TRBV2	NA	TRBJ1-5	NA	CASSEAASNQPQHF	TGTGCCAGCAGTGAAGCGGCGAGCAATCAGCCCCAGCATTTT
TRBV10-3	NA	TRBJ1-1	NA	CAISQRDTDTEAFF	TGTGCCATCAGTCAAAGGGACACCGACACTGAAGCTTTCTTT
TRBV28	TRBD1	TRBJ1-6	NA	CASSPGQGSSPLHF	TGTGCCAGCAGTCCCGGACAGGGATCTTCACCCCTCCACTTT
TRBV30	TRBD1	TRBJ2-7	NA	CARSRDSSGEQYF	TGTGCCCGGAGCCGGGACAGTTCAGGCGAGCAGTACTTC
TRBV10-2	TRBD2	TRBJ2-7	NA	CASSEREGGYEQYF	TGCGCCAGCAGTGAACGGGAGGGAGGCTACGAGCAGTACTTC
TRBV12-3/TRBV12-4	NA	TRBJ1-1	NA	CASSLREEAFF	TGTGCCAGCAGTTTACGGGAGGAAGCTTTCTTT
TRBV23-1	TRBD1	TRBJ2-7	NA	CASGPRDRNTYEQYF	TGCGCCAGCGGCCCCCGGGACAGGAATACCTACGAGCAGTACTTC
TRBV24-1	NA	TRBJ1-5	NA	CATSDSTDGQPQHF	TGTGCCACCAGTGATTCGACAGACGGGCAGCCCCAGCATTTT
TRBV5-5	TRBD1	TRBJ1-2	NA	CASSLLTGADYGYTF	TGTGCCAGCAGCTTGCTAACAGGGGCGGACTATGGCTACACCTTC
TRBV11-1	NA	TRBJ1-1	once	CASTPLVGAGSTEAFF	TGTGCCAGCACCCCCCTAGTGGGGGCAGGTAGCACTGAAGCTTTCTTT
TRBV9	NA	TRBJ1-3	NA	CASSVFGTSGNTIYF	TGTGCCAGCAGCGTCTTCGGGACATCTGGAAACACCATATATTTT
TRBV5-6	NA	TRBJ2-1	NA	CASSLMDTVAYNEQFF	TGTGCCAGCAGCTTAATGGATACGGTGGCCTACAATGAGCAGTTCTTC
TRBV24-1	NA	TRBJ1-2	once	CATSDPNWDGYTF	TGTGCCACCAGTGATCCTAACTGGGATGGCTACACCTTC
TRBV2	TRBD2	TRBJ2-1	NA	CASSEWLAGGNEQFF	TGTGCCAGCAGTGAATGGCTAGCGGGGGGCAATGAGCAGTTCTTC
TRBV28	NA	TRBJ2-7	NA	CATIQSLWGAYEQYF	TGTGCCACCATACAATCCTTGTGGGGGGCCTACGAGCAGTACTTC
TRBV16	NA	TRBJ1-2	NA	CASSQYRENLYGYTF	TGTGCCAGCAGCCAATACCGGGAGAACCTCTATGGCTACACCTTC
TRBV3-1/TRBV3-2	NA	TRBJ1-6	NA	CASSQGAAVRNSPLHF	TGTGCCAGCAGCCAAGGGGCGGCAGTCAGAAATTCACCCCTCCACTTT
TRBV27	NA	TRBJ1-4	NA	CASSSYQGFRGEKLFF	TGTGCCAGCAGTTCATATCAGGGGTTCCGAGGGGAAAAACTGTTTTTT
TRBV30	NA	TRBJ1-1	NA	CAWSVLGTSEAFF	TGTGCCTGGAGTGTACTAGGGACGAGTGAAGCTTTCTTT
TRBV27	NA	TRBJ1-1	NA	CASSFSGAEAFF	TGTGCCAGCAGTTTCTCGGGGGCTGAAGCTTTCTTT
TRBV7-8	NA	TRBJ1-5	NA	CASSKTGGSNQPQHF	TGTGCCAGCAGCAAAACAGGAGGGAGCAATCAGCCCCAGCATTTT
TRBV4-3	NA	TRBJ2-3	NA	CASSQGYGTTPSTDTQYF	TGCGCCAGCAGCCAAGGGTACGGGACAACCCCGAGCACAGATACGCAGTATTTT
TRBV9	NA	TRBJ2-5	NA	CASSSGGYQETQYF	TGTGCCAGCAGTTCTGGCGGGTACCAAGAGACCCAGTACTTC
TRBV12-3/TRBV12-4	NA	TRBJ1-6	NA	CASRLGGDSPLHF	TGTGCCAGCAGACTAGGAGGGGATTCACCCCTCCACTTT
TRBV10-3	NA	TRBJ1-3	NA	CAITPGQGIGNTIYF	TGTGCCATCACCCCGGGGCAGGGGATTGGAAACACCATATATTTT
TRBV27	TRBD1	TRBJ2-3	NA	CASSKSLGTGYTDTQYF	TGTGCCAGCAGTAAATCCCTCGGGACAGGCTACACAGATACGCAGTATTTT
TRBV6-5	NA	TRBJ1-1	few	CASQGYTEAFF	TGTGCCAGCCAAGGGTACACTGAAGCTTTCTTT
TRBV27	NA	TRBJ1-6	NA	CASSLRVIYNSPLHF	TGTGCCAGCAGTTTAAGGGTCATCTATAATTCACCCCTCCACTTT
TRBV5-6	NA	TRBJ1-4	NA	CASSLRINEKLFF	TGTGCCAGCAGCTTGCGAATTAATGAAAAACTGTTTTTT
TRBV7-3	NA	TRBJ2-2	NA	CASSLPGMGELFF	TGTGCCAGCAGCTTACCGGGGATGGGGGAGCTGTTTTTT
TRBV27	NA	TRBJ1-6	once	CASSNRDSSYNSPLHF	TGTGCCAGCAGTAACAGGGATAGCTCCTATAATTCACCCCTCCACTTT
TRBV29-1	TRBD1	TRBJ2-7	NA	CSVELSQGVEQYF	TGCAGCGTTGAATTGAGCCAGGGGGTCGAGCAGTACTTC
TRBV18	NA	TRBJ2-7	NA	CASSPVSNRAYEQYF	TGTGCCAGCTCACCCGTCTCAAATCGAGCCTACGAGCAGTACTTC
TRBV3-1/TRBV3-2	NA	TRBJ2-7	NA	CASSEQGYEQYF	TGTGCCAGCAGCGAACAGGGTTACGAGCAGTACTTC
TRBV2	TRBD2	TRBJ2-2	NA	CASERGGRTGELFF	TGTGCCAGCGAGCGGGGGGGCCGAACCGGGGAGCTGTTTTTT
TRBV4-2	NA	TRBJ1-4	NA	CASTTGGAATNEKLFF	TGTGCCAGCACCACCGGGGGGGCAGCGACTAATGAAAAACTGTTTTTT
TRBV25-1	NA	TRBJ1-1	NA	CASSRETANTEAFF	TGTGCCAGCAGTAGAGAGACAGCGAACACTGAAGCTTTCTTT
TRBV7-9	NA	TRBJ2-1	once	CASSGRQGGNEQFF	TGTGCCAGCAGCGGGAGACAGGGAGGAAATGAGCAGTTCTTC
TRBV29-1	NA	TRBJ2-7	once	CSVLEDSYEQYF	TGCAGCGTCTTGGAGGACTCCTACGAGCAGTACTTC
TRBV6-6	NA	TRBJ1-2	NA	CASSSVGRERYGYTF	TGTGCCAGCAGTTCCGTCGGCCGGGAGAGATATGGCTACACCTTC
TRBV28	NA	TRBJ2-2	NA	CASSLLQGSTGELFF	TGTGCCAGCAGTCTGTTACAGGGTTCAACCGGGGAGCTGTTTTTT
TRBV7-2	NA	TRBJ2-6	NA	CASSMYGGALSGANVLTF	TGTGCCAGCAGCATGTATGGGGGCGCTTTGTCTGGGGCCAACGTCCTGACTTTC